This TCR beta chain was sequenced for a study of control samples from healthy donors and cancer patients. Germline lookup yields CDR1 SGHRS and CDR2 YFSETQ. The CDR3 runs to 14 residues. Generated by immunoSEQ multiplex PCR, the TCRdb table keeps only in-frame clones and is missing some. The data contain roughly 100,000 clones, approximately 90% of them singletons. For this clone: One end of the junction does not line up with germline, which may come from a read error. The sample holds other DNA sequences that translate to the same CDR3.

The sequenced sample was PBMCs. V usage is TRBV5-1 and J usage is TRBJ1-1; D unclear. The clonotype was recovered from a man in his sixties with lung cancer. The CDR3 nucleotides are TGCGCCAGCAGCCCGGGTAACGCGAACACTGAAGCTTTCTTC. This encodes CASSPGNANTEAFF.